This TCR beta chain was observed in a study of blood T cell repertoires in COVID-19. Sequencing used immunoSEQ multiplex PCR; TCRdb keeps in-frame clones, though not all of them. The profile shows hundreds of thousands of clones, 80% to 90% of them singletons. The CDR3 has 14 amino acids. Germline CDR1 and CDR2: MGHDK and SYGVNS. V was cut by 3 bases and J by 1 base, with 9 bases left in between. Turning to this clone: The identical CDR3 is also encoded by other nucleotide sequences in the sample.

V is TRBV25-1 and J is TRBJ1-1, with D tentatively TRBD1 (6 bases). Sequenced material: PBMCs or T cells enriched from blood (not recorded which). The receptor comes from a man between 18 and 29 years old who had recovered from COVID-19. CDR3 protein: CASSELGGNTEAFF. The DNA of the CDR3 is TGTGCCAGCAGTGAGCTAGGGGGGAACACTGAAGCTTTCTTT.